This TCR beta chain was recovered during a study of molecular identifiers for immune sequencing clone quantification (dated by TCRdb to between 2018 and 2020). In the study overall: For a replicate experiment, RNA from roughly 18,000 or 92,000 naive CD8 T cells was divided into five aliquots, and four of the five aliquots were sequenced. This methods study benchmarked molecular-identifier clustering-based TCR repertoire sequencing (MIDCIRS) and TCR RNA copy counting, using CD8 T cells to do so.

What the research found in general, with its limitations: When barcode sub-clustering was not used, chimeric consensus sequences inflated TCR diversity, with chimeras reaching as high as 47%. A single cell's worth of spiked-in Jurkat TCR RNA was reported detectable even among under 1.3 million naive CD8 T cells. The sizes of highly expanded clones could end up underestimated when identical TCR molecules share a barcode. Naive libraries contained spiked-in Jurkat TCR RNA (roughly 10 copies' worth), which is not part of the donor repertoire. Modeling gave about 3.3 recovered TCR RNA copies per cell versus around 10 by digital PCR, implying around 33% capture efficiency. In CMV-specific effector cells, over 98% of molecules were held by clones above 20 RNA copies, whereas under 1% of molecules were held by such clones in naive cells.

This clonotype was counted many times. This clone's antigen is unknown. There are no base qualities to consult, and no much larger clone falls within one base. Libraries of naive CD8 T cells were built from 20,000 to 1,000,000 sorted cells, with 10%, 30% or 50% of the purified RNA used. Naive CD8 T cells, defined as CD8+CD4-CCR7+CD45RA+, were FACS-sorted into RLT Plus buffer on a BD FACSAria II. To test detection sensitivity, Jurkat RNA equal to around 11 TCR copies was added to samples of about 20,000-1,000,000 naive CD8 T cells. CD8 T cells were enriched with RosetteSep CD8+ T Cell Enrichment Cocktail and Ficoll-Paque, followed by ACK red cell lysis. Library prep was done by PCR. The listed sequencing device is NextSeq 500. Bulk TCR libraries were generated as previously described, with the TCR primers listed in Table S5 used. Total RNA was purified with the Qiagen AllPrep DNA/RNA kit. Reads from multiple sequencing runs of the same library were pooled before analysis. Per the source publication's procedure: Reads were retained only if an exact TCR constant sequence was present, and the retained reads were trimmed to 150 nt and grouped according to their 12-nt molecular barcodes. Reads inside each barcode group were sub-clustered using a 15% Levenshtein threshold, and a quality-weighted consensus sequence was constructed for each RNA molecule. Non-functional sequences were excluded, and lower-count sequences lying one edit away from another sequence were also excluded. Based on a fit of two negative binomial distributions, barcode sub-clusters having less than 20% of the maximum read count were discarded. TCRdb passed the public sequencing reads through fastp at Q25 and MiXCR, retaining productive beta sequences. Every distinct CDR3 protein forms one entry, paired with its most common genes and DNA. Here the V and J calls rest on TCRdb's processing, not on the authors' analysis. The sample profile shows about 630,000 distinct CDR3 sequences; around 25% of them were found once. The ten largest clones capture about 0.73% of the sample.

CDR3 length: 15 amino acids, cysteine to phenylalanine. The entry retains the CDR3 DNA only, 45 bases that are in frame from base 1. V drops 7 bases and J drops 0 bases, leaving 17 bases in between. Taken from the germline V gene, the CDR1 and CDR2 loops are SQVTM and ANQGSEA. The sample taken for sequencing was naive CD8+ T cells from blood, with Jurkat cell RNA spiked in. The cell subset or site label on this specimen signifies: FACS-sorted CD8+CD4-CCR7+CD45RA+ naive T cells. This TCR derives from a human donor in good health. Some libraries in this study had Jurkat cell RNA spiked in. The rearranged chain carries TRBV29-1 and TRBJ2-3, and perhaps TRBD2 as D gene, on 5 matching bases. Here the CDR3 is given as CSALNRGRSTDTQYF. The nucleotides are TGCAGCGCTTTAAACAGAGGGAGAAGCACAGATACGCAGTATTTT.